This T cell receptor beta chain was found in a study of T cell clones after liver transplantation. V shed 4 bases, J shed 7 bases, and the junction held 10 bases outside the gene matches. This CDR3 spans 16 amino acids. Germline CDR1 SEHNR, CDR2 FQNEAQ (reference sequence). Method: immunoSEQ multiplex PCR; TCRdb's copy keeps in-frame clones and lacks some. This table has tens of thousands of clones, about four fifths appearing once. J is TRBJ1-2 and V is TRBV7-9; 12 nucleotides align to TRBD1. The sample consisted of CD8+ T cells from blood, taken roughly 56 months after liver transplant. This receptor was taken from a human patient who received a liver transplant. Some T cells may originate from the graft donor. CDR3 DNA: TGTGCCAGCAGCTCCAGACCGGGACAGGGGGCATCTGGCTACACCTTC. Translating gives CASSSRPGQGASGYTF.